Below, 23 T cell receptor beta chains from the same sample are listed, as sequenced in a study of blood T cell repertoires in COVID-19 (dated by TCRdb to 2019 to 2021). Receptor amplification or capture employed the immunoSEQ multiplex PCR assay. Here the immuneACCESS table is served through TCRdb, limited to in-frame sequences with V and J called. Missing clones are a known gap in these copies; in checked studies unresolved V genes cover under half, and the rest lacks a known reason. This sample holds 9,500 to 15,000 clones; around 70% were observed only once. The ten largest make up around a tenth of the sample. The sample consisted of peripheral blood. The source is a man between 60 and 75 years old with COVID-19, enrolled during active disease.

The CDR3 nucleotides read TGTGCCAACAGCTCAGTAGGGGTCCTCGGGGAGCTGTTTTTT. It codes for CANSSVGVLGELFF. The chain uses TRBV27 and TRBJ2-2; perhaps TRBD1 as D (5 bases). CDR3 length equals 14 residues. Germline V CDR1 and CDR2: MNHEY, SMNVEV (reference sequence). Trimming took 10 bases from V and 7 from J, leaving 19 bases between them.

The chain is built from TRBV21-1 and TRBJ1-3. TRBV21-1 is described as a pseudogene. CDR3 length equals 20 residues. The CDR3 here is CASSIDLPMRAQASGNTIYF. CDR3 coding DNA: TGTGCCAGCAGCATAGACTTGCCTATGAGAGCACAAGCCTCTGGAAACACCATATATTTT.

The chain has TRBV29-1 and TRBJ2-1; D gene ambiguous. Trimming stripped 6 bases from V and 5 bases from J, with 11 bases between. The CDR3 totals 12 residues. The germline gives CDR1 SQVTM, CDR2 ANQGSEA. The CDR3 spells CSVVRRDNEQFF. CDR3 coding DNA: TGCAGCGTGGTCCGACGGGACAATGAGCAGTTCTTC.

The CDR3 region is CASSFRREETQYF. The CDR3 coding sequence is TGTGCCAGCAGTTTCCGCCGGGAAGAGACCCAGTACTTC. This chain connects TRBV12-3 or TRBV12-4 to TRBJ2-5; D not certain. The CDR3 covers 13 residues. V was shortened by 3 bases and J by 3 bases, with 8 bases between the two germline ends.

CDR3 in amino acids: CASSPGSGSQSLYGYTF. The DNA for the CDR3 is TGTGCCAGCAGCCCGGGGTCGGGCTCCCAATCCCTCTATGGCTACACCTTC. The rearrangement uses TRBV7-2 and TRBJ1-2; D not resolved. V lost 5 bases and J lost 4, with 23 bases in between. Germline CDR1 and CDR2: SGHTA and FQGNSA. The CDR3 is made up of 17 amino acids.

This clone appeared a few times. This chain links TRBV5-1 with TRBJ2-2; 8 positions agree with TRBD2. CDR1 is SGHRS and CDR2 is YFSETQ in the germline V gene. The CDR3 spans 15 residues. V was pared by 7 bases and J by 1 base, with 6 bases of the junction left unmatched. The CDR3 sequence: CASREGERNTGELFF. CDR3 sequence (DNA): TGCGCCAGCCGGGAGGGGGAGAGGAACACCGGGGAGCTGTTTTTT.

The V call is TRBV7-2, the J call TRBJ2-2, with 7 bases aligning to TRBD2. The V gene end was trimmed by 0 bases and the J gene end by 4 bases; junction bases not matched to a gene: 2. Germline values: CDR1 SGHTA, CDR2 FQGNSA. The CDR3 is 15 residues long. The chain's CDR3 is CASSLAGGVTGELFF. CDR3 nucleotides: TGTGCCAGCAGCTTAGCGGGAGGGGTCACCGGGGAGCTGTTTTTT.

The chain carries TRBV19 and TRBJ2-5, with D possibly matching TRBD2 (6 bases). Germline lookup yields CDR1 LNHDA and CDR2 SQIVND (reference sequence). V was clipped by 5 bases and J by 2 bases, with 18 bases between them. The CDR3 loop spans 16 amino acids. CDR3 DNA sequence: TGTGCCAGTAGTCCGGGTCCTTTCGCGGGGCAAGAGACCCAGTACTTC. Its translation is CASSPGPFAGQETQYF.

This clone was counted only a few times. The chain uses TRBV5-6 and TRBJ1-1; 7 positions match TRBD1. This CDR3 is 15 amino acids long. CDR1 and CDR2 (germline): SGHDT, YYEEEE. The ends lost 1 base at V and 4 bases at J; junction bases unmatched: 7. CDR3: CASSLFRGRFTEAFF. CDR3 coding DNA: TGTGCCAGCAGCTTGTTCAGGGGGAGGTTCACTGAAGCTTTCTTT.

The V gene is TRBV24-1, the J gene TRBJ1-6; D perhaps matches TRBD1 (6 bases). Trimming left V 0 bases short and J 10 bases short, with 15 bases between. The CDR3 sequence is 16 residues long. In germline, CDR1 is KGHDR, CDR2 SFDVKD. Here the CDR3 reads CATSDLSGGQGSPLHF. The CDR3 coding sequence is TGTGCCACCAGTGATTTGTCGGGGGGCCAAGGGTCACCCCTCCACTTT.

The gene calls are TRBV4-3 and TRBJ1-4; D possibly corresponds to TRBD1 (6 bases). The ends were cut back, 5 bases at V and 4 bases at J, with 11 bases in the middle. This CDR3 contains 14 residues. Germline V CDR1 and CDR2: LGHNA, YSLEER. CDR3 residues: CASSGGQLNEKLFF. The CDR3 nucleotides are TGCGCCAGCAGCGGAGGACAGCTTAATGAAAAACTGTTTTTT.

Within the sample, this clone is medium-sized (0.01 to 0.1%). This rearrangement joins TRBV7-6 to TRBJ2-2; a possible D gene is TRBD1 (6 bases). The CDR3 is 16 amino acids. Germline CDR1 SGHVS, CDR2 FNYEAQ. V lost 3 bases, J lost 5 bases, and 16 bases lay in between. CDR3 amino acids: CASSFLTGEGTGELFF. In DNA, the CDR3 is TGTGCCAGCAGCTTTTTGACAGGAGAAGGGACCGGGGAGCTGTTTTTT.

V is TRBV25-1 and J is TRBJ1-1, with a weak D call TRBD1 (6 bases). V lost 4 bases and J 5 bases, leaving 20 bases between the germline ends. The CDR3 length is 16 residues. Germline V CDR1 and CDR2: MGHDK, SYGVNS. CDR3 sequence (DNA): TGTGCCAGCAGTGCCCGAATACAGGGTAGAGGGACTGAAGCTTTCTTT. Protein product: CASSARIQGRGTEAFF.

Turning to this clone: Because the CDR3 is missing its conserved closing phenylalanine or tryptophan, this is likely a read error. No DNA is shown, since the ends of the CDR3 on it are uncertain; the CDR3 is the one TCRdb lists. The chain is built from TRBV20-1 and TRBJ1-2. The CDR3 spans 10 amino acids, including both terminal residues. The germline CDR1 and CDR2 sequences are DFQATT and SNEGSKA (reference sequence). CDR3 sequence reads: CTSPGGLPVV.

V gene TRBV2 combines with J gene TRBJ1-2, with D possibly TRBD1 on 6 matching bases. V dropped 7 bases and J dropped 1 base, with 13 bases sitting between them. Germline CDR1 is SNHLY and CDR2 is FYNNEI. CDR3 length equals 14 residues. The CDR3 protein is CASTHNRDNYGYTF. CDR3 sequence (DNA): TGTGCCAGCACGCATAACAGGGATAACTATGGCTACACCTTC. The full variable domain, in which reference TRBV2 and TRBJ1-2 provide the parts outside the CDR3, is EPEVTQTPSHQVTQMGQEVILRCVPISNHLYFYWYRQILGQKVEFLVSFYNNEISEKSEIFDDQFSVERPDGSNFTLKIRSTKLEDSAMYFCASTHNRDNYGYTFGSGTRLTVV.

This chain uses TRBV2 with TRBJ2-1; TRBD2 agrees at 10 bases. The germline CDR1 and CDR2 sequences are SNHLY and FYNNEI. The J segment lost 5 bases and the V segment lost 9 bases, leaving 7 bases of the junction unmatched. The CDR3 totals 14 residues. This CDR3 reads CARLSGGLDNEQFF. For the CDR3, the DNA is TGTGCCAGGCTTAGCGGGGGGCTTGACAATGAGCAGTTCTTC.

This clone was picked up a small number of times. The chain combines TRBV5-5 with TRBJ2-5, with 8 nucleotides matching TRBD2. Germline CDR1 and CDR2: SGHKS and YYEKEE (reference sequence). The junction had 11 bases not matched to a gene; V was cut back by 0 bases and J by 4 bases. This CDR3 region has 17 residues. CDR3 nucleotide sequence: TGTGCCAGCAGCTTGGACGGAGTCGGGGGGGCCTCAGAGACCCAGTACTTC. This sequence encodes CASSLDGVGGASETQYF.

A word on this clone: An end of the junction does not agree with germline; a read error may underlie this. The chain recombines TRBV7-7 with TRBJ2-3; possible D gene TRBD1, 6 bases. The germline V gene has CDR1 SSHAT and CDR2 FNYEAQ (reference sequence). This CDR3 comprises 16 residues. Written as DNA, the CDR3 is TGTGCTAGCAGCTTACTCCCAACAGGGCTTTCAGATACGCAGTATTTT. As protein: CASSLLPTGLSDTQYF.

The genes are TRBV28 and TRBJ1-2; 9 nucleotides match TRBD1. CDR1 MDHEN and CDR2 SYDVKM come from the germline V gene. The CDR3 consists of 13 residues. J gave up 6 bases and V 4 bases, and 3 bases lay outside the gene matches. CDR3 DNA: TGTGCCAGCAGTTGGGACAGGGTAAATGGCTACACCTTC. Translating gives CASSWDRVNGYTF.

The V call is TRBV18, the J call TRBJ1-1; tentatively, D is TRBD1 (6 bases). Trimming took 3 bases from V and 4 from J, leaving 12 bases between them. This CDR3 has 14 residues. Germline CDR1 is KGHSH and CDR2 is LQKENI. CDR3 protein: CASSPWKGVTEAFF. CDR3 in DNA: TGTGCCAGCTCACCTTGGAAGGGGGTCACTGAAGCTTTCTTT.

J is TRBJ2-7 and V is TRBV6-1, with D maybe TRBD1 (6 bases). The CDR3 is 15 amino acids. Trimming left V 0 bases short and J 0 bases short, with 9 bases between. Germline CDR1 reads MNHNS; CDR2 reads SASEGT. For the CDR3, the DNA is TGTGCCAGCAGTGAAGCGGGACACCGCTCCTACGAGCAGTACTTC. Translated: CASSEAGHRSYEQYF.

The CDR3 loop is CASSPQGIGVVEQYF. The CDR3 DNA follows: TGTGCCAGCAGCCCCCAGGGGATAGGTGTTGTGGAGCAGTACTTC. J is TRBJ2-7 and V is TRBV5-4, with D possibly being TRBD1 (6 bases). V was trimmed by 4 bases and J by 7 bases, leaving 21 bases between them. This CDR3 is built from 15 residues. Germline loops: CDR1 SGHNT, CDR2 YYREEE (reference sequence).

The V call is TRBV30, the J call TRBJ2-1; the D is unclear. With 1 base removed from V and 8 bases from J, the gap between germline ends came to 12 bases. The CDR3 length is 13 residues. Germline V gene sequence: CDR1 GTSNPN, CDR2 SVGIG (reference sequence). CDR3 coding DNA: TGTGCCTGGAGTGCAACCCCATCGGATGAGCAGTTCTTC. Protein: CAWSATPSDEQFF.